This T cell receptor (beta chain) came from a study of human T cells and chemical hapten exposure. Findings and caveats of the study: Given that the donors had alopecia, their immune response may differ from that seen in healthy people.

Specified time point: patch test 1, 2 weeks after DPC sensitization. Treatment indicated: therapeutic diphenylcyclopropenone sensitization with weekly scalp DPC. On this clonotype itself: The antigen is unknown.

CDR1 and CDR2 (germline): SEHNR, FQNEAQ (reference sequence). Trimming took 5 bases from V and 1 from J; bases not matched to a gene: 8. This CDR3 spans 16 amino acids. TCRdb processed the RACE reads anew with MiXCR; each CDR3 protein has one entry. This table has roughly 180,000 distinct CDR3 sequences, approximately 20% appearing once. This receptor was obtained from a woman aged 45-60 years with alopecia areata. Some clones in this sample may be carry-over from other donors' samples. The material sequenced was whole blood, taken in connection with sensitization to the hapten diphenylcyclopropenone (DPC). The rearrangement links TRBV7-9 to TRBJ2-4; 7 bases fit TRBD2. As DNA, the CDR3 is TGTGCCAGCAGCCCCCTGTGGGAGGGGGCCAAAAACATTCAGTACTTC. Translating gives CASSPLWEGAKNIQYF.